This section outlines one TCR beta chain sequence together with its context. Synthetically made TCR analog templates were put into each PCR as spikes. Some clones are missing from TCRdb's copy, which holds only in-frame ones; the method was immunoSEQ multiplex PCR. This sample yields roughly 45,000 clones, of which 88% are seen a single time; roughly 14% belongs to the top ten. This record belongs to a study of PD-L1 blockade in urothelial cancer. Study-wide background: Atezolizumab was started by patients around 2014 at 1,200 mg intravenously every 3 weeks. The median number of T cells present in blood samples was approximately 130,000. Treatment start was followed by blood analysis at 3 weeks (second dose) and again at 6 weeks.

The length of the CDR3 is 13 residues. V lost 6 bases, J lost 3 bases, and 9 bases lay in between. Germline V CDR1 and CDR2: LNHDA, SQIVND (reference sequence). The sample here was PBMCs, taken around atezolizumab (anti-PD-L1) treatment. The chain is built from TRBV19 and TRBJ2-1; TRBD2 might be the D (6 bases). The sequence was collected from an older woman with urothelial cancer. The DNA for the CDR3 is TGTGCCAGTAGCCGGGACTTCTACAATGAGCAGTTCTTC. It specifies CASSRDFYNEQFF.